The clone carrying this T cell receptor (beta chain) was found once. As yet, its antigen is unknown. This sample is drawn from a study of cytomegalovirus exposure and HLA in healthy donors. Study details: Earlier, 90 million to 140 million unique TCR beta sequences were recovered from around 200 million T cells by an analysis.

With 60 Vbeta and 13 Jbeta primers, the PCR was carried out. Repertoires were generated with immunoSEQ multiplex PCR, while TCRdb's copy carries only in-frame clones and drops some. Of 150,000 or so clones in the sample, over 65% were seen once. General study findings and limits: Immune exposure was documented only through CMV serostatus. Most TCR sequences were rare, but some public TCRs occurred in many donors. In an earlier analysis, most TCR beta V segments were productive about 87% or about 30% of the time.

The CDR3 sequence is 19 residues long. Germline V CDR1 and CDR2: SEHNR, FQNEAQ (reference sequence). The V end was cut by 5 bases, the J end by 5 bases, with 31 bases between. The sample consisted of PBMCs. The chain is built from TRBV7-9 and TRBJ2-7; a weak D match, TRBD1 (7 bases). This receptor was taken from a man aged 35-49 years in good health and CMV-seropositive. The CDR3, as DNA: TGTGCCAGCAGCCCACATTTGATCCAGCTTAGGGGCAGGGGGGACGAGCAGTACTTC. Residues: CASSPHLIQLRGRGDEQYF.